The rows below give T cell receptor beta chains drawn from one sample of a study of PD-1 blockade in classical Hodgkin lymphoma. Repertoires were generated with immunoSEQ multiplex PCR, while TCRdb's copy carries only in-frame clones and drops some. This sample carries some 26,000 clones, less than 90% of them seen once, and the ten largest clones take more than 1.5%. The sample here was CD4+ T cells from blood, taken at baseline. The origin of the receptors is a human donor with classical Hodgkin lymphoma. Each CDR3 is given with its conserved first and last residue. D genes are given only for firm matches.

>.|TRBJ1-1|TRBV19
TGTGCCAGTAGATCCCGGGGAGGGGAAGTGAACACTGAAGCTTTCTTT
CASRSRGGEVNTEAFF
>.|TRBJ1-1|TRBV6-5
TGTGCCAGCAGTTACTCCCTTTACACTGAAGCTTTCTTT
CASSYSLYTEAFF
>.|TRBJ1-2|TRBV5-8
TGTGCCAGCAGCTTTACCGGGACCTCTCGCTACACCTTC
CASSFTGTSRYTF
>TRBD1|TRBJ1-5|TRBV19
TGTGCCAGTAGTAACCCCGACAGGGCTAGCAATCAGCCCCAGCATTTT
CASSNPDRASNQPQHF
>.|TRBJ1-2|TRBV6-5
TGTGCCAGCAGCGCCGGGAAAGCATATGGCTACACCTTC
CASSAGKAYGYTF
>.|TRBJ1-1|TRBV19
TGTGCCAGTATCCCCGGACAGAACACTGAAGCTTTCTTT
CASIPGQNTEAFF
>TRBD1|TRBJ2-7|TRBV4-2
TGTGCCAGCAGCCGGGACAGAAACTACGAGCAGTACTTC
CASSRDRNYEQYF
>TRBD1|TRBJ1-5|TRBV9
TGTGCCAGCAGTCCACAGGGGGCGGTTCAGCCCCAGCATTTT
CASSPQGAVQPQHF
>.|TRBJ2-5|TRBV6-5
TGTGCCAGCAGTTACAAGGGGACCCAGTACTTC
CASSYKGTQYF
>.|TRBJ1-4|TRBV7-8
TGTGCCAGCAGCTTATCGGGTGGGGAAAAACTGTTTTTT
CASSLSGGEKLFF
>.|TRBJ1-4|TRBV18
TGTGCCAGCTCACCCCGGGACAACAATGAAAAACTGTTTTTT
CASSPRDNNEKLFF
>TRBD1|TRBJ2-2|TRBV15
TGTGCCACCAGCAACCCAGGGGGCATCGGGGAGCTGTTTTTT
CATSNPGGIGELFF
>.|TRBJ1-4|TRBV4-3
TGCGCCAGCAGCCAAGATATAAGTCTGGGGCGGGCGCCTAATGAAAAACTGTTTTTT
CASSQDISLGRAPNEKLFF
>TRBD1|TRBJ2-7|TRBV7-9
TGTGCCAGCAGCGGGACAGGGAGTAGCCACGAGCAGTACTTC
CASSGTGSSHEQYF
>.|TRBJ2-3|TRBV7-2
TGTGCCAGCAGGCCCCTAGAACCCCCAGATACGCAGTATTTT
CASRPLEPPDTQYF
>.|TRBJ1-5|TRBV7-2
TGTGCCAGCAGCTTTGAATCGAGTCAGCCCCAGCATTTT
CASSFESSQPQHF